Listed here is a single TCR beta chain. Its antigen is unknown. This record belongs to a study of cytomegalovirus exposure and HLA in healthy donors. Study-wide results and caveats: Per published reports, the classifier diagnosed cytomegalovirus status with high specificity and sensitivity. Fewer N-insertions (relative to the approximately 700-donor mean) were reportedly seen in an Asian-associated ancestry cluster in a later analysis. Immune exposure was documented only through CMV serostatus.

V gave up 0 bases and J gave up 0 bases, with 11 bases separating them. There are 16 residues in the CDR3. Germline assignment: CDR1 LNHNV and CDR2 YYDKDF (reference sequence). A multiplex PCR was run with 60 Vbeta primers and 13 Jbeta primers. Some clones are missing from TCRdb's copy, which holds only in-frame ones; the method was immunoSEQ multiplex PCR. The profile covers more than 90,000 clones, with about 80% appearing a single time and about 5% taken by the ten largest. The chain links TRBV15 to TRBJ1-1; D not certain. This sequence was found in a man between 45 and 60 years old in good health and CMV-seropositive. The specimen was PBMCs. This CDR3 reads CATSRDRYTLNTEAFF. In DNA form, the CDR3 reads TGTGCCACCAGCAGAGATCGTTACACCCTGAACACTGAAGCTTTCTTT.